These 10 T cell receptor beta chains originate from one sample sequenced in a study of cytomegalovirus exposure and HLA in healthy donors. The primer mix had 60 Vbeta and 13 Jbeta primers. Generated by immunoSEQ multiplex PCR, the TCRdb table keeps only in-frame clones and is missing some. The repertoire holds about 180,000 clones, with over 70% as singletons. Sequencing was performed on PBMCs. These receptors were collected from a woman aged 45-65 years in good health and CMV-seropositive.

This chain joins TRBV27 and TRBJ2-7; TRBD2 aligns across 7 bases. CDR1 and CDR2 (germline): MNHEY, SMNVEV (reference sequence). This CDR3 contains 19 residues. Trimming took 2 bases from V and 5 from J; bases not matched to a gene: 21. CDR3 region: CASSLVRRDGGVMFHEQYF. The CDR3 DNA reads TGTGCCAGCAGTTTAGTGCGCCGTGATGGGGGGGTTATGTTCCACGAGCAGTACTTC.

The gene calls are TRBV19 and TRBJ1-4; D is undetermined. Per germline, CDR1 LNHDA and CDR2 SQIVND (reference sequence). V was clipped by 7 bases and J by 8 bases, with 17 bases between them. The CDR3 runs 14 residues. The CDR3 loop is CASIKGQTGEKLFF. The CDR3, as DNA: TGTGCCAGTATCAAGGGCCAAACGGGAGAAAAACTGTTTTTT.

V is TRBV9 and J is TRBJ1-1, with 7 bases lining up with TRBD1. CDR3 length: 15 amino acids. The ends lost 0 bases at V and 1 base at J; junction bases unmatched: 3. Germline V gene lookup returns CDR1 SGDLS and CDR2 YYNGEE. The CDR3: CASSVGGGQNTEAFF. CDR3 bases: TGTGCCAGCAGCGTAGGAGGGGGCCAGAACACTGAAGCTTTCTTT.

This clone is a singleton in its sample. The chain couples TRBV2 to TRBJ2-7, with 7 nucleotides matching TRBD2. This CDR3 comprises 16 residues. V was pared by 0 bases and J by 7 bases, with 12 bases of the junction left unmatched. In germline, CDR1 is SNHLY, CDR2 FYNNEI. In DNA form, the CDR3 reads TGTGCCAGCAGTGAAGCCCCAGAGCGGGGCCTCGGGGAGCAGTACTTC. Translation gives CASSEAPERGLGEQYF.

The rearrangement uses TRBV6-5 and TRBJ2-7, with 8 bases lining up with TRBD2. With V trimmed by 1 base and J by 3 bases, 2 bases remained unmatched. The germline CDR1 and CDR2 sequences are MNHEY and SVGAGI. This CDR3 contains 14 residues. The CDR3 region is CASSYLGTSYEQYF. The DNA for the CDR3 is TGTGCCAGCAGTTACTTGGGGACTAGCTACGAGCAGTACTTC.

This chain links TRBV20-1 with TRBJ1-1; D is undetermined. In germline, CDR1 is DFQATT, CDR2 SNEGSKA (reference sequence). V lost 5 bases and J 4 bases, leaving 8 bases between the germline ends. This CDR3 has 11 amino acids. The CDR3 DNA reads TGCAGTGCTCGTTCGGGCACTGAAGCTTTCTTT. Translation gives CSARSGTEAFF.

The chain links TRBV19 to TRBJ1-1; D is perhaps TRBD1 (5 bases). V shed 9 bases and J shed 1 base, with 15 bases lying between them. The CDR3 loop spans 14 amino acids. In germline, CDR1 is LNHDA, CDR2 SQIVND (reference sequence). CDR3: CASRPRRGNTEAFF. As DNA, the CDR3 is TGTGCCAGCCGCCCCCGGAGGGGGAACACTGAAGCTTTCTTT. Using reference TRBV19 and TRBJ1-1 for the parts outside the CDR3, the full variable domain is DGGITQSPKYLFRKEGQNVTLSCEQNLNHDAMYWYRQDPGQGLRLIYYSQIVNDFQKGDIAEGYSVSREKKESFPLTVTSAQKNPTAFYLCASRPRRGNTEAFFGQGTRLTVV.

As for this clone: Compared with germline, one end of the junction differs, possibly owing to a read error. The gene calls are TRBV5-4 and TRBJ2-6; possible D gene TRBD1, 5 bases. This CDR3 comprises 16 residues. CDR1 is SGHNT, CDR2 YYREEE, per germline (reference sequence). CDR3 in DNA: TGTGCCAGCAGCGCCTTACCGAGCTCTGGGGCCAACGTCCTGACCTTC. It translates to CASSALPSSGANVLTF.

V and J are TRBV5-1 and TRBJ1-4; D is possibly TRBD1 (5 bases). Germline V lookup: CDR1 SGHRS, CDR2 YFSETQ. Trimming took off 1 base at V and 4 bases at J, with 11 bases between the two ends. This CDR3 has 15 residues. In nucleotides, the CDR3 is TGCGCCAGCAGCTTGATCACAGGAAGTAATGAAAAACTGTTTTTT. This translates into CASSLITGSNEKLFF.

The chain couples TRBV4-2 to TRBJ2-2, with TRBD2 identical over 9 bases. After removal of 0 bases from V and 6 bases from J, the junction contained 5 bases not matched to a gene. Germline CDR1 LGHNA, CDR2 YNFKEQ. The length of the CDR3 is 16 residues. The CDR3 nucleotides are TGTGCCAGCAGCCAAGATAGCGGGAGCGGGGCCGGGGAGCTGTTTTTT. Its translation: CASSQDSGSGAGELFF.